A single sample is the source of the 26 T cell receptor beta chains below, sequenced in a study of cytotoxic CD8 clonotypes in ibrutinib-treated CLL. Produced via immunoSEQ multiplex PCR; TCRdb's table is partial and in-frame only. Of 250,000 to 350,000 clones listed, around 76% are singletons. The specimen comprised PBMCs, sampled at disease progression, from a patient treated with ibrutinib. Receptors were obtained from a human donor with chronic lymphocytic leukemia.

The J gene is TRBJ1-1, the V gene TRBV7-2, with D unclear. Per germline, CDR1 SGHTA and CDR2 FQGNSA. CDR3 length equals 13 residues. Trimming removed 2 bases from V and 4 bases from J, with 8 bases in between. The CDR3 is CASSLMLSTEAFF. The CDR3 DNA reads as TGTGCCAGCAGCTTAATGTTGAGCACTGAAGCTTTCTTT.

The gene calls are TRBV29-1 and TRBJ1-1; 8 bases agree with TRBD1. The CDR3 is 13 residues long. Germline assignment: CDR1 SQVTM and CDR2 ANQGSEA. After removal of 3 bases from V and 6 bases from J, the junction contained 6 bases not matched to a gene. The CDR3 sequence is CSVDLAGGPEAFF. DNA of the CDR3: TGCAGCGTTGACTTAGCAGGGGGCCCTGAAGCTTTCTTT. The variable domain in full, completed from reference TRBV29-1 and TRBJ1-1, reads SAVISQKPSRDICQRGTSLTIQCQVDSQVTMMFWYRQQPGQSLTLIATANQGSEATYESGFVIDKFPISRPNLTFSTLTVSNMSPEDSSIYLCSVDLAGGPEAFFGQGTRLTVV.

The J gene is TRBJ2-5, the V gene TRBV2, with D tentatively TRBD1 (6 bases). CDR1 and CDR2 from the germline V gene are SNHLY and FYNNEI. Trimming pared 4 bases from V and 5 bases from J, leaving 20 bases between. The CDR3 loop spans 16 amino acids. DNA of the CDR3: TGTGCCAGCAGTGGGGTCACAATCAGGGGCGGGGAGACCCAGTACTTC. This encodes CASSGVTIRGGETQYF.

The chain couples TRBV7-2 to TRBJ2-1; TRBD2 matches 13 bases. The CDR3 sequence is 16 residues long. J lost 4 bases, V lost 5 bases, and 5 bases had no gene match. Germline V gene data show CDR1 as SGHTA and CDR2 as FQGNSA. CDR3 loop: CASSLWGLAGYNEQFF. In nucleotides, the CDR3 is TGTGCCAGCAGCCTATGGGGACTAGCGGGATACAATGAGCAGTTCTTC.

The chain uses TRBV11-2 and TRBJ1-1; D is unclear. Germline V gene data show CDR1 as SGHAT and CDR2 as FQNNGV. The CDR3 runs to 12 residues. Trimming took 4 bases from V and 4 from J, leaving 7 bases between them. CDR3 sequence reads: CASSSWPTEAFF. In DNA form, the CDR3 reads TGTGCCAGCAGCTCATGGCCCACTGAAGCTTTCTTT. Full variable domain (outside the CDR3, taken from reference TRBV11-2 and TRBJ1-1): EAGVAQSPRYKIIEKRQSVAFWCNPISGHATLYWYQQILGQGPKLLIQFQNNGVVDDSQLPKDRFSAERLKGVDSTLKIQPAKLEDSAVYLCASSSWPTEAFFGQGTRLTVV.

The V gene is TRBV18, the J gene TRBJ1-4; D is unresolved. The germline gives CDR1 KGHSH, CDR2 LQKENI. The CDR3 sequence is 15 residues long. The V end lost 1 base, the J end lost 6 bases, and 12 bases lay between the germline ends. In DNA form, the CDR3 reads TGTGCCAGCTCACCACAACCGGATTTCGATGAAAAACTGTTTTTT. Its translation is CASSPQPDFDEKLFF.

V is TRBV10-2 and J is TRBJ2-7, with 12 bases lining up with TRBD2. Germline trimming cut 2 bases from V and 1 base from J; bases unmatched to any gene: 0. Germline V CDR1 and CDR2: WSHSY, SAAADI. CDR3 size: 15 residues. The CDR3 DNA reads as TGCGCCAGCAGTGAGGGACTAGCGGGATCCTACGAGCAGTACTTC. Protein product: CASSEGLAGSYEQYF.

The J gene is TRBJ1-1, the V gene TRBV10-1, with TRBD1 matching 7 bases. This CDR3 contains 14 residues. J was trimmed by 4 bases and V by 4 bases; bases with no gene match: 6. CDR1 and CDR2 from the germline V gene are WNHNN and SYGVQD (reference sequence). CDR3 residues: CASSGRTGFTEAFF. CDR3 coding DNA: TGCGCCAGCAGTGGGAGGACAGGCTTCACTGAAGCTTTCTTT.

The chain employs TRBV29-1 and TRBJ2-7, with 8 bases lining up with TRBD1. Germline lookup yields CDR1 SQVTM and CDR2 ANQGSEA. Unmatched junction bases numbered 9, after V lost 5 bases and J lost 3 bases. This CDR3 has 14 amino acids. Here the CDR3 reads CSVLSIDRGYEQYF. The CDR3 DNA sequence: TGCAGCGTTCTATCAATCGACAGGGGCTACGAGCAGTACTTC.

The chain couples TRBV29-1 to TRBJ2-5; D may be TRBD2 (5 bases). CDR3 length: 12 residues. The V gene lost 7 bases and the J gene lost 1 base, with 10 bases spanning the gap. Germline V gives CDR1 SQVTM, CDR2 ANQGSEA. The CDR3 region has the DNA TGCAGCGCACTAGACACCCAAGAGACCCAGTACTTC. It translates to CSALDTQETQYF.

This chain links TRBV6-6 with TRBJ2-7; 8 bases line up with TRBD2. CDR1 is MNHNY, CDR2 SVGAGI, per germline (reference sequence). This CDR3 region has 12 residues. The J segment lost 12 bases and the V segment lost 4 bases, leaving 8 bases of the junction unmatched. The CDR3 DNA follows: TGTGCCAGCAGTTGGGGCGCCGGGGGGGTGTACTTC. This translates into CASSWGAGGVYF.

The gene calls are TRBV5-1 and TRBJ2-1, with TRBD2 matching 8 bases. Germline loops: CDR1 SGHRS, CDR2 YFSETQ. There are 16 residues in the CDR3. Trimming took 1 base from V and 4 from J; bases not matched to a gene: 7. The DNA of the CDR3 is TGCGCCAGCAGCTTGACGAGCGGGGGCCTTTACAATGAGCAGTTCTTC. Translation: CASSLTSGGLYNEQFF.

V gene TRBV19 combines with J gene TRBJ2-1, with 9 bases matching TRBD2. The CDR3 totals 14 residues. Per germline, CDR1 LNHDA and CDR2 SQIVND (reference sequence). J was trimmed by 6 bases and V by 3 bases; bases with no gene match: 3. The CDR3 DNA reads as TGTGCCAGTAGTATTGCGGGAGGGAGCAATGAGCAGTTCTTC. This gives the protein CASSIAGGSNEQFF.

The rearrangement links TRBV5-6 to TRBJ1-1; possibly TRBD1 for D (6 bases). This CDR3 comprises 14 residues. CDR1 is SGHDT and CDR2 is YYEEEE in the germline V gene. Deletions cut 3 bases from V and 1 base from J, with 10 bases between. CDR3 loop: CASSSGTWNTEAFF. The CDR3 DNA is TGTGCCAGCAGCTCCGGGACATGGAACACTGAAGCTTTCTTT.

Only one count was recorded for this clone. CDR3 DNA sequence: TGTGCCAGCAGGCCGGGACAGGGGAATGAAAAACTGTTTTTT. This gives the protein CASRPGQGNEKLFF. The chain combines TRBV7-9 with TRBJ1-4; TRBD1 matches 10 bases. The CDR3 has 14 residues. Germline values: CDR1 SEHNR, CDR2 FQNEAQ (reference sequence). J lost 5 bases, V lost 6 bases, and 3 bases had no gene match.

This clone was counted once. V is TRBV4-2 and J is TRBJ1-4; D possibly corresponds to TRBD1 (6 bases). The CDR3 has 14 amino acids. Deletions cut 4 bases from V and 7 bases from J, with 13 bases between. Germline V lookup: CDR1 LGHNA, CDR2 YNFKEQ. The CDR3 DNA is TGTGCCAGCAGCCCGAACAGGGTAGGTGAAAAACTGTTTTTT. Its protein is CASSPNRVGEKLFF.

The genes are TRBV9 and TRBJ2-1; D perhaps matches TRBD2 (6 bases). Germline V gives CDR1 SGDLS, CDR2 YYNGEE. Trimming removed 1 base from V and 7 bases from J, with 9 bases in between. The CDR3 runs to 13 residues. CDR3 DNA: TGTGCCAGCAGCGTACCGGGGAGGAATGAGCAGTTCTTC. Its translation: CASSVPGRNEQFF.

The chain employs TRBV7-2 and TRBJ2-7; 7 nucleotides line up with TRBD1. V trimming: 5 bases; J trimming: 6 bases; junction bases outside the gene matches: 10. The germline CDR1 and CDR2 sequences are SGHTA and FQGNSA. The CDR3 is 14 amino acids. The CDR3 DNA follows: TGTGCCAGCAGCACAGGGGCCCGAGGGGCCGAGCAGTACTTC. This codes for CASSTGARGAEQYF.

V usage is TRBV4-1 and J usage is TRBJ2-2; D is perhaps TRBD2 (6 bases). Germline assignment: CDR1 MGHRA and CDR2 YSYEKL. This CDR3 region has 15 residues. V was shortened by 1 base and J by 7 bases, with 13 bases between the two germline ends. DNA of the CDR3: TGCGCCAGCAGCCAAGCATGGACTATTCGCGGGGAGCTGTTTTTT. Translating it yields CASSQAWTIRGELFF.

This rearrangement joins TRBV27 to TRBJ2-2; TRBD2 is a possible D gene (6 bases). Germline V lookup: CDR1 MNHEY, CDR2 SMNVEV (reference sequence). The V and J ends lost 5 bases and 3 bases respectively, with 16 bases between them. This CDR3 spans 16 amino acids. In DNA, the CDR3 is TGTGCCAGCAGTCGCGTCTCGGGGACTCACACCGGGGAGCTGTTTTTT. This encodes CASSRVSGTHTGELFF.

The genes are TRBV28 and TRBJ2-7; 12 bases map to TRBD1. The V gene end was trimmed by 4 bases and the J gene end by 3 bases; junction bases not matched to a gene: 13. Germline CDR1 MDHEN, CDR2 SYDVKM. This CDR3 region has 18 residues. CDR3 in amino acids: CASSSRDRGPVGHYEQYF. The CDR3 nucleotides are TGTGCCAGCAGTTCCCGGGACAGGGGGCCGGTCGGGCACTACGAGCAGTACTTC.

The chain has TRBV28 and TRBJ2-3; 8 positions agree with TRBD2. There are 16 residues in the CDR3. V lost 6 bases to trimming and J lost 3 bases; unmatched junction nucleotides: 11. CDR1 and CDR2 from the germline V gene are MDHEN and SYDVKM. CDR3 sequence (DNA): TGTGCCAGCAGCCCTAGGGGTCGCGGGAGGACAGATACGCAGTATTTT. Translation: CASSPRGRGRTDTQYF.

The chain's CDR3 is CASSVAGTSGMGPGANVLTF. The CDR3 DNA follows: TGTGCCAGCAGCGTGGCCGGGACTAGCGGGATGGGGCCTGGGGCCAACGTCCTGACTTTC. This chain links TRBV9 with TRBJ2-6; TRBD2 matches at 13 bases. The V gene end was trimmed by 2 bases and the J gene end by 2 bases; junction bases not matched to a gene: 10. This CDR3 contains 20 residues. Germline-derived CDR1 and CDR2 are SGDLS and YYNGEE.

The CDR3 nucleotides are TGCGCCAGCAGCCAAGGGGGTGGTGGCAATGAGCAGTTCTTC. Translation gives CASSQGGGGNEQFF. The J gene is TRBJ2-1, the V gene TRBV4-1; D ambiguous. Germline CDR1 reads MGHRA; CDR2 reads YSYEKL. The length of the CDR3 is 14 residues. The V end lost 1 base, the J end lost 6 bases, and 10 bases lay between the germline ends.

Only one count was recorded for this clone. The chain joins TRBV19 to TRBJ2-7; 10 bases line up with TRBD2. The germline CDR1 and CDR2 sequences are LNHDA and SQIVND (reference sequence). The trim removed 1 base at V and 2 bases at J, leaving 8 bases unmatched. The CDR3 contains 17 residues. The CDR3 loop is CASSIVASGSPAYEQYF. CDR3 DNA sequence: TGTGCCAGTAGTATAGTGGCTAGCGGGAGCCCCGCCTACGAGCAGTACTTC.

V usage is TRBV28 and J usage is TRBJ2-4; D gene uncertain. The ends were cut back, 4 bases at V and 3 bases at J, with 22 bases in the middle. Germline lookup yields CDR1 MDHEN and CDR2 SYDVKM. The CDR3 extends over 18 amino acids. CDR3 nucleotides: TGTGCCAGCAGTTCGATCCGGGCCTACCTGAGAGGCAAAAACATTCAGTACTTC. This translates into CASSSIRAYLRGKNIQYF.